The clone carrying this TCR beta chain appeared a few times. Its antigen is not identified. 5'RACE, which relied on constant-segment primers, yielded TCR alpha and TCR beta cDNA libraries carrying sample barcodes and UMIs. TCRdb recomputed calls from the 5' RACE reads with MiXCR, one row per CDR3 protein. This table holds under 400,000 distinct CDR3 sequences, 20% to 25% found once. The V gene's germline CDR1 is SGHDT and CDR2 YYEEEE. The CDR3 runs to 19 residues. J was trimmed by 5 bases and V by 4 bases; bases with no gene match: 14. The entry originates in a study of T-cell memory formation after mild COVID-19. Study details: Among the donors, TCR clusters were largely specific to each donor. Findings and caveats of the study: The study detected some responding clones in pre-infection memory, suggesting cross-reactive memory joined.

This sequence was found in an adult woman who had mild COVID-19 (a few samples of this study predate the infection). Cell type and time point are not known. Source material: PBMCs or a T cell subset sorted from them (not recorded which). The chain links TRBV5-6 to TRBJ2-5, with 16 bases matching TRBD2. The CDR3 region has the DNA TGTGCCAGCAGCGGAGGGACTAGCGGGGGGGCGCCGTTTATGGAGACCCAGTACTTC. Translated, it gives CASSGGTSGGAPFMETQYF.